These 6 T cell receptor beta chains were sequenced from one sample in a study of blood T cell repertoires in COVID-19. Data came from immunoSEQ multiplex PCR; TCRdb stores just in-frame clones and leaves some out. The sample shows 70,000 to 95,000 clones, approximately 78% of them seen only once. Sequenced sample: peripheral blood. The receptors were gathered from a man aged 60-69 years with COVID-19, enrolled during active disease.

This clone was counted a single time. V usage is TRBV5-5 and J usage is TRBJ1-4, with 7 bases that match TRBD1. J lost 0 bases, V lost 0 bases, and 11 bases had no gene match. Per the germline V gene, CDR1 is SGHKS and CDR2 is YYEKEE (reference sequence). This CDR3 has 19 amino acids. The CDR3 DNA is TGTGCCAGCAGCTTGGCCGCGAGGGGACAGACCGCAACTAATGAAAAACTGTTTTTT. Translation gives CASSLAARGQTATNEKLFF. The complete variable domain, with remaining parts taken from reference TRBV5-5 and TRBJ1-4, reads DAGVTQSPTHLIKTRGQQVTLRCSPISGHKSVSWYQQVLGQGPQFIFQYYEKEERGRGNFPDRFSARQFPNYSSELNVNALLLGDSALYLCASSLAARGQTATNEKLFFGSGTQLSVL.

This chain joins TRBV2 and TRBJ2-1, with D perhaps matching TRBD2 (5 bases). V gave up 6 bases and J gave up 10 bases, with 10 bases separating them. The CDR3 covers 11 residues. Germline CDR1 SNHLY, CDR2 FYNNEI. CDR3 amino acids: CASSLAGEQFF. For the CDR3, the DNA is TGTGCCAGCAGCCTAGCAGGAGAGCAGTTCTTC.

On this clone: An end of the junction does not agree with germline; a read error may underlie this. The J gene is TRBJ1-2, the V gene TRBV11-2; D unclear. Germline V CDR1 and CDR2: SGHAT, FQNNGV. This CDR3 is built from 15 residues. The CDR3 nucleotides read TGTGCCAGCAGCTTAGACTGGGCCGATAACTCTGGCTACACCTTC. Amino acids: CASSLDWADNSGYTF.

The J gene is TRBJ1-5, the V gene TRBV12-5; D gene ambiguous. The germline gives CDR1 LGHNT, CDR2 FRNRAP. The V end was cut by 2 bases, the J end by 3 bases, with 5 bases between. The CDR3 length is 13 residues. In DNA, the CDR3 is TGTGCTAGTGGTTTGCAAAACAATCAGCCCCAGCATTTT. Its protein is CASGLQNNQPQHF.

This chain connects TRBV6-5 to TRBJ2-5; D is possibly TRBD2 (5 bases). Trimming left V 2 bases short and J 5 bases short, with 9 bases between. Germline values: CDR1 MNHEY, CDR2 SVGAGI. CDR3 length equals 13 residues. The CDR3 region has the DNA TGTGCCAGCAGTTACCGGGGTGAGGAGACCCAGTACTTC. Its protein is CASSYRGEETQYF.

The chain combines TRBV14 with TRBJ2-1, with a possible D match to TRBD1 (5 bases). Germline CDR1 SGHDN, CDR2 FVKESK. The CDR3 loop spans 13 amino acids. Trimming pared 2 bases from V and 4 bases from J, leaving 6 bases between. CDR3 amino acids: CASSQRQYNEQFF. CDR3 bases: TGTGCCAGCAGCCAACGACAGTACAATGAGCAGTTCTTC.